A selection of T cell receptor beta chains follows, all from one sample in a study of CD8 T cells in ankylosing spondylitis. TCRdb used MiXCR to reprocess the 5' RACE reads, holding one entry per CDR3 protein. Here the sample spans more than 650,000 distinct CDR3 sequences, 10% to 15% being singletons. Sequenced material: blood, either unsorted or a sorted T cell fraction (not recorded which). Every receptor here comes from a male donor with ankylosing spondylitis. Both conserved end residues are part of each CDR3.

v_gene	CDR3aa
TRBV5-6	CASTDSGQGADTQYF
TRBV29-1	CSVQRGQGNEQFF
TRBV6-2/TRBV6-3	CASSAYRVGANVLTF
TRBV7-7	CASSPWAGSSYEQYF
TRBV4-1	CASSWGLAGGQDEQFF
TRBV7-2	CASSSRTGSNYGYTF
TRBV15	CTTSRAYSYEQYF
TRBV30	CAWSVGGTGANVLTF
TRBV5-1	CASSLNREHEQFF
TRBV7-2	CASSLAAGSAGANVLTF